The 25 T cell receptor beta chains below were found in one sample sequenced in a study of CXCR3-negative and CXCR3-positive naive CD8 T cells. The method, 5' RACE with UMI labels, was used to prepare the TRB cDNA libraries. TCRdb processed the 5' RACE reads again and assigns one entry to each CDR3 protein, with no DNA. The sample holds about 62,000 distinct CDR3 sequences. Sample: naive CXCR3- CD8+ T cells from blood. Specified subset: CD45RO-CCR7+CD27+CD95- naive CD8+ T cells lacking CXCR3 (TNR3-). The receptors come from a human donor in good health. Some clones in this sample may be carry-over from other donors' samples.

CDR3 in amino acids: CASSYSYSSYEQYF. V is TRBV6-2 or TRBV6-3 and J is TRBJ2-7. The CDR3 covers 14 residues. Germline V CDR1 and CDR2: MNHEY, SVGEGT.

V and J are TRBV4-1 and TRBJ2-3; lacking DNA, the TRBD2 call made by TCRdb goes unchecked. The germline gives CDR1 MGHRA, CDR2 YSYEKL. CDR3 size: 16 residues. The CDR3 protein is CASSQASAGITDTQYF.

CDR3 region: CASSFSGPSSYEQYF. The chain couples TRBV5-1 to TRBJ2-7; the TRBD2 assignment by TCRdb is unverifiable without DNA. There are 15 residues in the CDR3. Germline values: CDR1 SGHRS, CDR2 YFSETQ.

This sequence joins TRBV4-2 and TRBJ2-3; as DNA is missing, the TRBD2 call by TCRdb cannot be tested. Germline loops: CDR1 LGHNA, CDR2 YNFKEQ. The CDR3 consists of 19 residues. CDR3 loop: CASSQDPPGGLGDVSTQYF.

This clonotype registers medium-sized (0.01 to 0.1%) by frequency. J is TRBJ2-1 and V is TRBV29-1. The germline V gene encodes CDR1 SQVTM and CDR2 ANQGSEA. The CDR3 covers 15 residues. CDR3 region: CSVESITSSYNEQFF.

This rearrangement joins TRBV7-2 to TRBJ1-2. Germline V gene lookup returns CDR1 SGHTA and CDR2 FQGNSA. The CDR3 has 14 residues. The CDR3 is CASSFSTSNYGYTF.

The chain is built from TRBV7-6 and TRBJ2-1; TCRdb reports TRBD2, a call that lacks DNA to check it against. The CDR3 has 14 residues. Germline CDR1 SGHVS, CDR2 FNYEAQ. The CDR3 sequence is CASSLGETGNEQFF.

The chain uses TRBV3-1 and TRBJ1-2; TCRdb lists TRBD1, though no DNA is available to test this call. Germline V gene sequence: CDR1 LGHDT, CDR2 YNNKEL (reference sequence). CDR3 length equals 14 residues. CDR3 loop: CASSQHRGEDGYTF. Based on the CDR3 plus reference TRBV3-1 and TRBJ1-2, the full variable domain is DTAVSQTPKYLVTQMGNDKSIKCEQNLGHDTMYWYKQDSKKFLKIMFSYNNKELIINETVPNRFSPKSPDKAHLNLHINSLELGDSAVYFCASSQHRGEDGYTFGSGTRLTVV.

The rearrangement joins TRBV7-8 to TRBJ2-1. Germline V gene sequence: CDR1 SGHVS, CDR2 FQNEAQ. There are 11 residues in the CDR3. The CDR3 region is CASSLSFEQSF. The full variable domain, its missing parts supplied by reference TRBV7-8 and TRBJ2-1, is GAGVSQSPRYKVAKRGQDVALRCDPISGHVSLFWYQQALGQGPEFLTYFQNEAQLDKSGLPSDRFFAERPEGSVSTLKIQRTQQEDSAVYLCASSLSFEQSFGPGTRLTVL.

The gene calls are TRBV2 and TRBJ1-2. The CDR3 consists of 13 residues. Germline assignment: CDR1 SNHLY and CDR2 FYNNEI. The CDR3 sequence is CASSEQRNYGYTF. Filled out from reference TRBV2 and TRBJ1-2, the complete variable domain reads EPEVTQTPSHQVTQMGQEVILRCVPISNHLYFYWYRQILGQKVEFLVSFYNNEISEKSEIFDDQFSVERPDGSNFTLKIRSTKLEDSAMYFCASSEQRNYGYTFGSGTRLTVV.

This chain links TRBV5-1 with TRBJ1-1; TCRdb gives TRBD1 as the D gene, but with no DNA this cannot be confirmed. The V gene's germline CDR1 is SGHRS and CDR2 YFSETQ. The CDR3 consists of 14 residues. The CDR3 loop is CASSLGGGITEAFF.

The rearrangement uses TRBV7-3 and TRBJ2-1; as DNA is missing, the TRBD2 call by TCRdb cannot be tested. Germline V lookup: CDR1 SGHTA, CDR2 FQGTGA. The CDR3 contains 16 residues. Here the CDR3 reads CASSLTRTSEYNEQFF.

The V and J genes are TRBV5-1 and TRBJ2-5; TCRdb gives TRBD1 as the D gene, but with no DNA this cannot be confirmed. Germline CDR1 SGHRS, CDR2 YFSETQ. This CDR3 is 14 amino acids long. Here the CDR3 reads CASTYRAGGETQYF. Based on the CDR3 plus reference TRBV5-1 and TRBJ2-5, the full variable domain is KAGVTQTPRYLIKTRGQQVTLSCSPISGHRSVSWYQQTPGQGLQFLFEYFSETQRNKGNFPGRFSGRQFSNSRSEMNVSTLELGDSALYLCASTYRAGGETQYFGPGTRLLVL.

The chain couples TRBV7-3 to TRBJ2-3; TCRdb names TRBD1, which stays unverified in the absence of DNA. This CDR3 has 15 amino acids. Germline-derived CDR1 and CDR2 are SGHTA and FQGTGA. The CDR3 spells CASSSSGGRADTQYF.

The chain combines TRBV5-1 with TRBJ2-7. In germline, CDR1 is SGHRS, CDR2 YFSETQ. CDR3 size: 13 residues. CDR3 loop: CASSLTVTYEQYF.

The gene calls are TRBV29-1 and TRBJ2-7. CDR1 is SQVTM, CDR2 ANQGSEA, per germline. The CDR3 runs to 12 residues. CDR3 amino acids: CSVGELSYEQYF.

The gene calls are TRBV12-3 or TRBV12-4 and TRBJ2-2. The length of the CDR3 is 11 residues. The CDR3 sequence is CALQRRGELFF.

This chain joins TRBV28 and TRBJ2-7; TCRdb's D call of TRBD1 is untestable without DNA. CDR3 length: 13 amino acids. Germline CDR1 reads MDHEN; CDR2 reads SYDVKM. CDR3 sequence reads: CASSLGRVDEQYF. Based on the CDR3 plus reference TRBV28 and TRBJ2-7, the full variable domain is DVKVTQSSRYLVKRTGEKVFLECVQDMDHENMFWYRQDPGLGLRLIYFSYDVKMKEKGDIPEGYSVSREKKERFSLILESASTNQTSMYLCASSLGRVDEQYFGPGTRLTVT.

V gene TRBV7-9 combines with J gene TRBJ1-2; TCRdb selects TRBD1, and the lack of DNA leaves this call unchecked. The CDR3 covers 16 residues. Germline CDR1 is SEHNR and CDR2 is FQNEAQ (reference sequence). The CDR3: CASSLDLGPRGYGYTF. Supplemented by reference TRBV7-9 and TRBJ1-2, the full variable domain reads DTGVSQNPRHKITKRGQNVTFRCDPISEHNRLYWYRQTLGQGPEFLTYFQNEAQLEKSRLLSDRFSAERPKGSFSTLEIQRTEQGDSAMYLCASSLDLGPRGYGYTFGSGTRLTVV.

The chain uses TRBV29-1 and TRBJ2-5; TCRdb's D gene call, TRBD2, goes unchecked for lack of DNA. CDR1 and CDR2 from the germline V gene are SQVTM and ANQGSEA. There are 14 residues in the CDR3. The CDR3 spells CSVEVVNEGETQYF.

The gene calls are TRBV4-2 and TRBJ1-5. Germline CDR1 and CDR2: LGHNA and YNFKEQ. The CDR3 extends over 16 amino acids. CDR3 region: CASSQHYRVGDQPQHF.

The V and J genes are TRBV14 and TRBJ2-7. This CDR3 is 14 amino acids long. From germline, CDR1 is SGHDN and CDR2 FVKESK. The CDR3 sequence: CASSQLNTDYEQYF.

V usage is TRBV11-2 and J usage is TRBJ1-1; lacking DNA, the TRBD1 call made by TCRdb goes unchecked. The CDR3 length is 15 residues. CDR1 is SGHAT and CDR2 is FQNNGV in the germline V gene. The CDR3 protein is CASSLQQGMNTEAFF.

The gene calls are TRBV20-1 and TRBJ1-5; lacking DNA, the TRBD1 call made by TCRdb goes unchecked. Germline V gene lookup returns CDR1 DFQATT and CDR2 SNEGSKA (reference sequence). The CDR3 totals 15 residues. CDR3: CSAREGTGGGQPQHF.

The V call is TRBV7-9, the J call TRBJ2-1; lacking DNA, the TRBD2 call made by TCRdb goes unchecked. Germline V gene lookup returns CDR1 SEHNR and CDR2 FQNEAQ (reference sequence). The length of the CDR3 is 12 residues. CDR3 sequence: CASSPRLAEQFF.